This T cell receptor beta chain was observed in a study of cytomegalovirus exposure and HLA in healthy donors. Study information: The 120 validation repertoires were produced on the same platform as the 720 or so repertoires of the first cohort. This was reported in a later analysis. Study-wide results and limits: Confirmation was obtained in vitro that three CMV-associated chains are specific for CMV antigens. Associated with cytomegalovirus, according to the listing, were 164 TCR beta chains. With high specificity and sensitivity, the classifier reportedly diagnosed cytomegalovirus status.

This CDR3 region has 13 residues. Trimming removed 4 bases from V and 2 bases from J, with 9 bases in between. The germline CDR1 and CDR2 sequences are SGHRS and YFSETQ. TCRdb's copy holds only in-frame clones and misses some; the assay was immunoSEQ multiplex PCR. The table has 55,000 to 75,000 clones, 80% to 95% seen once; the top ten hold 5.3%. As regards this clone: The target antigen is unknown.

The receptor comes from a man between 18 and 35 years old in good health and CMV-seropositive. Sequencing used PBMCs. The rearrangement links TRBV5-1 to TRBJ2-5; D remains ambiguous. CDR3 DNA sequence: TGCGCCAGCAGCGAGAACCTACAAGAGACCCAGTACTTC. This sequence encodes CASSENLQETQYF.